The rows below give T cell receptor beta chains drawn from one sample of a study of T cells in Graves' hyperthyroidism and ophthalmopathy. TCRdb processed the multiplex PCR reads anew with MiXCR; each CDR3 protein has one entry. The table lists about 96,000 distinct CDR3 sequences, around 50% of them singletons. Specimen: blood. The receptors originated from a woman aged 40 to 50 with Graves' hyperthyroidism. Each CDR3 is given with its conserved first and last residue. A D gene is named only where the DNA matches it firmly. Expanded clones get a size class; other rows say once, few or many, or leave the size out.

size	V	D	J	DNA	CDR3
many	TRBV20-1	.	TRBJ2-6	TGCAGTGCCACACAGGGGGCCAACGTCCTGACTTTC	CSATQGANVLTF
.	TRBV9	TRBD1	TRBJ1-6	TGTGCCAGCAGTCAGAAGGGGACAGAGAATTCACCCCTCCACTTT	CASSQKGTENSPLHF
.	TRBV7-8	.	TRBJ1-2	TGTGCCAGCAGCTCGCGGGGGAGCCGAGAAGCTTGGTATGGCTACACCTTC	CASSSRGSREAWYGYTF
.	TRBV2	.	TRBJ1-4	TGTGCCAGCAGTGAAATACGGGAGGAAAAACTGTTTTTT	CASSEIREEKLFF
.	TRBV25-1	.	TRBJ1-2	TGTGCTAGACCCTGGAGGGGTCACACCTTC	CARPWRGHTF
many	TRBV6-6	.	TRBJ2-2	TGTGCCAGCAGTTACGTGCGGTGGGAGCTGTTTTTT	CASSYVRWELFF
.	TRBV7-2	.	TRBJ2-7	TGTGCCAGCAGCTTCATCGGGCAGCACTATGGCTACGAGCAGTACTTC	CASSFIGQHYGYEQYF
.	TRBV15	.	TRBJ2-7	TGTGCTACCAGCAGAGGTTCGAGCTACGAGCAGTACTTC	CATSRGSSYEQYF
.	TRBV20-1	.	TRBJ1-5	TGCAGTGCTAGAGGGGGCTGGGATCAGCCCCAGCATTTT	CSARGGWDQPQHF
.	TRBV5-1	.	TRBJ1-6	TGCGCCAGCAGCTTGAAACAGGGACTGAATTCACCCCTCCACTTT	CASSLKQGLNSPLHF
.	TRBV12-3/TRBV12-4	.	TRBJ1-2	TGTGCCAGCAGCGTAGACGCAGGGTATGGCTACACCTTC	CASSVDAGYGYTF
.	TRBV10-3	TRBD1	TRBJ1-2	TGTGCCATCAGGGGACAGGGAAGTGGCTACACCTTC	CAIRGQGSGYTF
many	TRBV27	.	TRBJ1-6	TGTGCCAGCAGTTTTTCAGGGAACTCACCCCTCCACTTT	CASSFSGNSPLHF
once	TRBV30	.	TRBJ2-7	TGTGCCTGGAGTTTGGGGGGTTCGTACGAGCAGTACTTC	CAWSLGGSYEQYF
many	TRBV7-9	TRBD1	TRBJ2-3	TGTGCCAGCAGCTTTCAGGGGGCCGATACGCAGTATTTT	CASSFQGADTQYF
many	TRBV2	.	TRBJ1-4	TGTGCCAGCACTTTCGTGTCCGGCAGGGGTGAAAAACTGTTTTTT	CASTFVSGRGEKLFF
few	TRBV9	.	TRBJ1-6	TGTGCCAGCAGAGGTGAAGGGGAATCGAGACTCTATAATTCACCCCTCCACTTT	CASRGEGESRLYNSPLHF
.	TRBV29-1	TRBD1	TRBJ2-2	TGCAGCTTGACCGGAAAACGGGACAGCGGGGAGCTGTTTTTT	CSLTGKRDSGELFF
.	TRBV5-1	TRBD1	TRBJ1-5	TGCGCCAGCAGCTTCTGGACAGGGGGGCAGCCCCAGCATTTT	CASSFWTGGQPQHF
.	TRBV13	.	TRBJ2-2	TGTGCCAGCAGCTTAGGTATTGGGCAGGGCAACACCGGGGAGCTGTTTTTT	CASSLGIGQGNTGELFF
.	TRBV7-2	.	TRBJ1-2	TGTGCCAGCAGCTTAGGTACCGGGCAGCACTATGGCTACACCTTC	CASSLGTGQHYGYTF
.	TRBV10-1	TRBD1	TRBJ2-7	TGCGCCAGCAGTGAACGGACAGGGCCATCGACCTACGAGCAGTACTTC	CASSERTGPSTYEQYF
many	TRBV5-8	.	TRBJ2-2	TGTGCCAGCCGGGAGTTTAACACCGGGGAGCTGTTTTTT	CASREFNTGELFF
.	TRBV20-1	TRBD2	TRBJ2-7	TGCAGTGCCACTAGCGAGAGCTCCTACGAGCAGTACTTC	CSATSESSYEQYF
many	TRBV12-3/TRBV12-4	TRBD2	TRBJ2-5	TGTGCCAGCAGCTCAGGACTAGCGGCAAGGACCCAGTACTTC	CASSSGLAARTQYF
.	TRBV2	TRBD2	TRBJ2-7	TGTGCCAGCAGTGAACTAGCGGGATCGGGGCAGTACTTC	CASSELAGSGQYF
many	TRBV29-1	.	TRBJ2-7	TGCAGCGTTGAAGTTCCGGGGACCTTACAGTACTTC	CSVEVPGTLQYF
.	TRBV7-2	.	TRBJ2-5	TGTGCCAGCAGCCCCGGAAGGGAGCAAGAGACCCAGTACTTC	CASSPGREQETQYF
many	TRBV2	.	TRBJ1-3	TGTGCCAGCAGTGGGGCCCGGTTTGCTACGAGGGGAAACACCATATATTTT	CASSGARFATRGNTIYF
many	TRBV10-3	.	TRBJ2-5	TGTGCCAGCAGTGAAGAGTGGACAGCTCAAGAGACCCAGTACTTC	CASSEEWTAQETQYF
.	TRBV7-3	.	TRBJ1-5	TGTGCCAGCAGCTTAAGCACAGGTTACTCGCTCGGGGGCAGGAATCAGCCCCAGCATTTT	CASSLSTGYSLGGRNQPQHF
many	TRBV6-5	.	TRBJ1-1	TGTGCCAGCAGTTACTCTGGCAGGGGCACTGAAGCTTTCTTT	CASSYSGRGTEAFF
once	TRBV6-5	.	TRBJ2-7	TGTGCCAGCACCCGAGGGGGACCCTCCTACGAGCAGTACTTC	CASTRGGPSYEQYF
.	TRBV5-1	.	TRBJ1-1	TGCGCCAGCAGTCTGGAACGGGGGAGCACTGAAGCTTTCTTT	CASSLERGSTEAFF
.	TRBV7-9	TRBD1	TRBJ1-1	TGCGCCAGCAGCGCATCGGGACAGGGTGGGGCTGAAGCTTTCTTT	CASSASGQGGAEAFF
many	TRBV29-1	.	TRBJ2-3	TGCAGCGTTCCCTCCCATCTGGACACAGATACGCAGTATTTT	CSVPSHLDTDTQYF